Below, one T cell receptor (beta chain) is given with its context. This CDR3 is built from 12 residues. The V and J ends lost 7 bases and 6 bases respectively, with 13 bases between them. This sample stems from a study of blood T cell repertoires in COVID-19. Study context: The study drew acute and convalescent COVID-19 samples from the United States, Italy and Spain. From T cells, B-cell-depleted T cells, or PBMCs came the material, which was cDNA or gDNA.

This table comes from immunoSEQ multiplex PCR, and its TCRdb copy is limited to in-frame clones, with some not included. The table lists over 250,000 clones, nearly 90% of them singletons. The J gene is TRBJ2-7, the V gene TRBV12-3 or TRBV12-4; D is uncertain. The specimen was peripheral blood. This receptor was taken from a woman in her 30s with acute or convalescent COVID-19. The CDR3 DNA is TGTGCCAGCACCCTCGCTAACTCCGAGCAGTACTTC. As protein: CASTLANSEQYF.